These 14 T cell receptor beta chains came from one sample sequenced in a study of blood T cell repertoires in COVID-19. Profiling relied on immunoSEQ multiplex PCR, and the TCRdb table lists in-frame clones only, not all of them. The sample includes around 500,000 clones, around nine tenths of them seen just once. Source material: PBMCs or T cells enriched from blood (not recorded which). All receptors come from a woman aged 60-75 years who had recovered from COVID-19.

This rearrangement joins TRBV27 to TRBJ2-3; D is perhaps TRBD1 (6 bases). Trimming pared 2 bases from V and 5 bases from J, leaving 14 bases between. Looked up from germline, CDR1 is MNHEY and CDR2 is SMNVEV (reference sequence). The CDR3 length is 15 residues. The CDR3, as DNA: TGTGCCAGCAGTTTAGAGAAAGGGGGTGGAGATACGCAGTATTTT. Protein: CASSLEKGGGDTQYF.

The chain employs TRBV25-1 and TRBJ2-3; TRBD2 agrees at 12 bases. Germline-derived CDR1 and CDR2 are MGHDK and SYGVNS. This CDR3 spans 16 amino acids. The V gene end was trimmed by 5 bases and the J gene end by 4 bases; junction bases not matched to a gene: 7. As DNA, the CDR3 is TGTGCCAGCAGTAGCCCTAGCGGGGGGGCCGCAGATACGCAGTATTTT. It translates to CASSSPSGGAADTQYF.

V is TRBV5-4 and J is TRBJ2-5; D may be TRBD1 (6 bases). This CDR3 is 13 amino acids long. Germline CDR1 and CDR2: SGHNT and YYREEE (reference sequence). The germline V and J ends were trimmed by 4 bases and 3 bases, with 10 bases remaining between them. CDR3 coding DNA: TGTGCCAGCAGCACACAGGGTGAAGAGACCCAGTACTTC. As protein: CASSTQGEETQYF.

The chain joins TRBV2 to TRBJ2-3, with D unclear. V was clipped by 5 bases and J by 2 bases, with 8 bases between them. This CDR3 comprises 13 residues. Germline V CDR1 and CDR2: SNHLY, FYNNEI. The CDR3 sequence: CASSFSPTDTQYF. CDR3 sequence (DNA): TGTGCCAGCAGTTTCTCCCCCACAGATACGCAGTATTTT.

The rearrangement joins TRBV24-1 to TRBJ2-3, with 12 bases fitting TRBD2. The V gene's germline CDR1 is KGHDR and CDR2 SFDVKD. This CDR3 has 17 residues. The V segment lost 10 bases and the J segment 4 bases; nucleotides outside the gene matches: 14. For the CDR3, the DNA is TGTGCCACGAATACGATTACTAGCGGGGGGTTGTCAGATACGCAGTATTTT. Encoded protein: CATNTITSGGLSDTQYF.

This clone was detected only once. The genes are TRBV28 and TRBJ2-5; TRBD2 matches 9 bases. The germline gives CDR1 MDHEN, CDR2 SYDVKM. The junction had 0 bases not matched to a gene; V was cut back by 4 bases and J by 3 bases. The CDR3 is made up of 13 amino acids. The CDR3, as DNA: TGTGCCAGCAGTTGGACTAGCGAAGAGACCCAGTACTTC. Translated, it gives CASSWTSEETQYF.

This chain joins TRBV10-3 and TRBJ1-2; TRBD1 aligns across 11 bases. V trimming: 9 bases; J trimming: 8 bases; junction bases outside the gene matches: 11. The CDR3 contains 14 residues. CDR1 and CDR2 from the germline V gene are ENHRY and SYGVKD. Written as DNA, the CDR3 is TGTGCCATAGGGACCGGACAGGGGGCAGGCGGCTACACCTTC. Protein sequence: CAIGTGQGAGGYTF.

The chain employs TRBV11-2 and TRBJ2-7; D remains unclear. CDR1 is SGHAT, CDR2 FQNNGV, per germline. The CDR3 runs to 13 residues. Trimming took off 1 base at V and 0 bases at J, with 4 bases between the two ends. The CDR3: CASSLGHSYEQYF. The CDR3 DNA reads TGTGCCAGCAGCTTAGGTCACTCCTACGAGCAGTACTTC.

This clone was seen more than once but under ten times. The genes are TRBV10-3 and TRBJ1-4, with 11 bases fitting TRBD1. CDR1 and CDR2 from the germline V gene are ENHRY and SYGVKD. This CDR3 comprises 14 residues. The J segment lost 7 bases and the V segment lost 3 bases, leaving 1 base of the junction unmatched. Here the CDR3 DNA reads TGTGCCATCAGTGAAGGGACAGGGGGTGAAAAACTGTTTTTT. Amino acids: CAISEGTGGEKLFF.

The chain joins TRBV5-1 to TRBJ2-2, with a tentative D call TRBD1 (5 bases). Looked up from germline, CDR1 is SGHRS and CDR2 is YFSETQ. Trimming cost V 5 bases and J 3 bases, with 5 bases left between them. This CDR3 spans 12 amino acids. Written as DNA, the CDR3 is TGCGCCAGCAGACAGGACACCGGGGAGCTGTTTTTT. It translates to CASRQDTGELFF.

The rearrangement joins TRBV29-1 to TRBJ1-2; D unresolved. The CDR3 is 13 amino acids. V lost 4 bases and J 3 bases, leaving 12 bases between the germline ends. Germline V gives CDR1 SQVTM, CDR2 ANQGSEA. In nucleotides, the CDR3 is TGCAGCGTTGGTGGGTTCGGAGACTATGGCTACACCTTC. Protein sequence: CSVGGFGDYGYTF.

The CDR3 sequence: CASSYTGRGEQYV. CDR3 DNA: TGTGCCAGCAGCTATACAGGGAGAGGCGAGCAGTACGTC. The J gene is TRBJ2-7, the V gene TRBV7-2; possible D gene TRBD1, 6 bases. Germline-derived CDR1 and CDR2 are SGHTA and FQGNSA. This CDR3 is built from 13 residues. V lost 4 bases and J 6 bases, leaving 13 bases between the germline ends.

The chain carries TRBV5-1 and TRBJ1-1; unclear D gene. CDR3 length: 14 amino acids. Trimming removed 0 bases from V and 4 bases from J, with 10 bases in between. Germline V gene sequence: CDR1 SGHRS, CDR2 YFSETQ. In DNA, the CDR3 is TGCGCCAGCAGCTTGGTCCCGGAGAGCACTGAAGCTTTCTTT. Translating gives CASSLVPESTEAFF.

V gene TRBV3-1 (or the pseudogene TRBV3-2) combines with J gene TRBJ1-1; D may be TRBD1 (5 bases). This CDR3 spans 16 amino acids. Trimming removed 1 base from V and 0 bases from J, with 12 bases in between. Germline lookup yields CDR1 LGHDT and CDR2 YNNKEL (reference sequence). CDR3 nucleotide sequence: TGTGCCAGCAGCCAAGGGTGGGACTGGATGAACACTGAAGCTTTCTTT. Protein: CASSQGWDWMNTEAFF.